One and the same sample provided the 15 T cell receptor beta chains below, sequenced in a study of cytomegalovirus exposure and HLA in healthy donors. With 60 Vbeta and 13 Jbeta primers, the PCR was carried out. Using immunoSEQ multiplex PCR, the repertoire was profiled, and TCRdb retains in-frame clones only, with some absent. The sample has 120,000 or so clones; around 76% are singletons. The source material was PBMCs. Source of these receptors: a man between 60 and 75 years old in good health and CMV-seropositive.

V and J are TRBV6-5 and TRBJ1-3; the match to TRBD1 covers 8 bases. This CDR3 is 14 amino acids long. CDR1 and CDR2 (germline): MNHEY, SVGAGI. The V segment lost 5 bases and the J segment 3 bases; nucleotides outside the gene matches: 3. CDR3 DNA sequence: TGTGCCAGCAGTGGGACAGGAGGTGGAAACACCATATATTTT. It yields the protein CASSGTGGGNTIYF.

The chain couples TRBV7-9 to TRBJ1-1; D gene ambiguous. CDR1 and CDR2 from the germline V gene are SEHNR and FQNEAQ (reference sequence). CDR3 length equals 15 residues. The germline V and J ends were trimmed by 4 bases and 6 bases, with 18 bases remaining between them. CDR3 residues: CASSSDRGVAAEAFF. CDR3 nucleotide sequence: TGTGCCAGCAGCTCCGATCGCGGGGTTGCCGCTGAAGCTTTCTTT.

This chain connects TRBV7-9 to TRBJ1-2, with TRBD1 identical over 10 bases. V trimming: 5 bases; J trimming: 4 bases; junction bases outside the gene matches: 13. The V gene's germline CDR1 is SEHNR and CDR2 FQNEAQ (reference sequence). This CDR3 comprises 17 residues. Here the CDR3 DNA reads TGTGCCAGCAGCCCCTCCGGGGGGGGACAGGGGAGCTATGGCTACACCTTC. It is translated as CASSPSGGGQGSYGYTF.

This clone was observed at least ten times. The rearrangement uses TRBV6-5 and TRBJ1-2; D is perhaps TRBD1 (6 bases). In germline, CDR1 is MNHEY, CDR2 SVGAGI. The length of the CDR3 is 16 residues. V shed 0 bases and J shed 4 bases, with 15 bases lying between them. The CDR3 here is CASSYSTGGRSYGYTF. In nucleotides, the CDR3 is TGTGCCAGCAGTTACTCGACGGGGGGCCGTAGCTATGGCTACACCTTC.

The CDR3, as DNA: TGTGCCAGCTCACCAGATAGTGCGTCCAATAATTCACCCCTCCACTTT. It specifies CASSPDSASNNSPLHF. The chain joins TRBV18 to TRBJ1-6; D gene ambiguous. With 2 bases removed from V and 5 bases from J, the gap between germline ends came to 13 bases. Germline V gene sequence: CDR1 KGHSH, CDR2 LQKENI. The CDR3 totals 16 residues.

V usage is TRBV28 and J usage is TRBJ2-7; 9 bases align to TRBD1. There are 14 residues in the CDR3. Germline V gene data show CDR1 as MDHEN and CDR2 as SYDVKM. Trimming at V came to 5 bases and at J to 5 bases, leaving 7 bases not matched to a gene. The CDR3 loop is CASSVMGQGHEQYF. DNA for the CDR3: TGTGCCAGCAGTGTAATGGGACAGGGACACGAGCAGTACTTC.

The chain has TRBV30 and TRBJ2-7; D is uncertain. The ends were cut back, 0 bases at V and 2 bases at J, with 11 bases in the middle. Germline V CDR1 and CDR2: GTSNPN, SVGIG (reference sequence). The CDR3 is 14 residues long. For the CDR3, the DNA is TGTGCCTGGAGTGTAGGAGTTTTTGCCTACGAGCAGTACTTC. Translated, it gives CAWSVGVFAYEQYF.

The V gene is TRBV21-1, the J gene TRBJ1-2; TRBD1 is the table's D call, not checked against the DNA. TRBV21-1 is marked as a pseudogene. The CDR3 is 16 residues long. This chain's CDR3 is CASSGGTGGFYYGYTF. Written as DNA, the CDR3 is TGTGCCAGCAGCGGCGGGACAGGGGGTTTCTACTATGGCTACACCTTC.

The rearrangement joins TRBV6-1 to TRBJ1-1; D ambiguous. The CDR3 contains 13 residues. Trimming took 9 bases from V and 1 from J, leaving 12 bases between them. Germline-derived CDR1 and CDR2 are MNHNS and SASEGT. The CDR3 DNA follows: TGTGCCAGTCCTCGGCGGGGGAACACTGAAGCTTTCTTT. This translates into CASPRRGNTEAFF.

The rearrangement links TRBV7-9 to TRBJ1-1; TRBD1 is a possible D gene (5 bases). V was cut by 1 base and J by 5 bases, with 17 bases left in between. Germline V lookup: CDR1 SEHNR, CDR2 FQNEAQ (reference sequence). The CDR3 loop spans 16 amino acids. DNA for the CDR3: TGTGCCAGCAGCTTAGTATCCGGGGGGGGAATGACTGAAGCTTTCTTT. Protein sequence: CASSLVSGGGMTEAFF. The variable domain in full, completed from reference TRBV7-9 and TRBJ1-1, reads DTGVSQNPRHKITKRGQNVTFRCDPISEHNRLYWYRQTLGQGPEFLTYFQNEAQLEKSRLLSDRFSAERPKGSFSTLEIQRTEQGDSAMYLCASSLVSGGGMTEAFFGQGTRLTVV.

V and J are TRBV4-1 and TRBJ1-2; D not certain. V gave up 3 bases and J gave up 8 bases, with 13 bases separating them. Germline V gene sequence: CDR1 MGHRA, CDR2 YSYEKL. The CDR3 totals 13 residues. The CDR3 region is CASSHLFEPGYTF. DNA of the CDR3: TGCGCCAGCAGCCACCTTTTCGAGCCGGGCTACACCTTC.

The chain carries TRBV10-1 and TRBJ1-2; 10 bases are shared with TRBD1. Per the germline V gene, CDR1 is WNHNN and CDR2 is SYGVQD (reference sequence). The CDR3 extends over 13 amino acids. After removal of 6 bases from V and 9 bases from J, the junction contained 7 bases not matched to a gene. The CDR3 coding sequence is TGCGCCAGCAGCCTCCGGGACAGGGGACGCTACACCTTC. Amino acid sequence: CASSLRDRGRYTF.

The V call is TRBV27, the J call TRBJ1-4, with 9 bases lining up with TRBD1. The germline CDR1 and CDR2 sequences are MNHEY and SMNVEV (reference sequence). There are 16 residues in the CDR3. With 6 bases clipped from V and 5 bases from J, the junction kept 10 bases outside the gene matches. CDR3 region: CASSFYQTGGNEKLFF. The CDR3 nucleotides read TGTGCCAGCAGCTTTTATCAAACAGGGGGCAATGAAAAACTGTTTTTT.

Only a few counts were recorded for this clone. CDR3 nucleotide sequence: TGTGCCAGCAGCCAAGGGACAGACTATGGCTACACCTTC. This sequence encodes CASSQGTDYGYTF. The chain uses TRBV7-3 and TRBJ1-2; TRBD1 matches at 7 bases. The CDR3 is made up of 13 amino acids. In germline, CDR1 is SGHTA, CDR2 FQGTGA. V dropped 5 bases and J dropped 3; count of bases not matched to a gene: 3.

A few counts support this clone. The chain couples TRBV15 to TRBJ1-3; tentative D call: TRBD1 (5 bases). Germline V gene sequence: CDR1 LNHNV, CDR2 YYDKDF (reference sequence). This CDR3 region has 16 residues. The ends were cut back, 2 bases at V and 3 bases at J, with 14 bases in the middle. In DNA form, the CDR3 reads TGTGCCACCAGCAGACAGCAACAGGCTTATGGAAACACCATATATTTT. As protein: CATSRQQQAYGNTIYF.